This T cell receptor beta chain is from a study of CD8 T cells in Susac syndrome. Study summary: Within the sequenced group of Susac syndrome patients, roughly six showed active disease and roughly 8 were in remission. Study-wide findings and caveats: The Susac syndrome CD4+ T cell repertoires displayed no clonal expansion. That the number of individuals in its TCR sequencing and HLA analysis was relatively small was acknowledged by the study.

RNA in amounts of roughly 0.5 to 1 ug was reverse transcribed with random hexamers. By means of immunoSEQ multiplex PCR, TCR beta CDR3 spanning 54 Vbeta and 13 Jbeta underwent amplification. TCRdb analysed the immunoSEQ multiplex PCR reads with MiXCR anew, one entry per CDR3 protein. Among more than 150,000 distinct CDR3 sequences listed, 90% to 97% were seen once. The CDR3 runs 15 residues. Trimming took 7 bases from V and 6 from J; bases not matched to a gene: 10. The germline V gene encodes CDR1 SNHLY and CDR2 FYNNEI. Notes on this clonotype: What it binds is unknown.

The receptor was derived from a human donor with Susac syndrome. Sequencing input: CD4+ T cells from PBMCs. The V call is TRBV2, the J call TRBJ1-5; 9 bases fit TRBD1. The CDR3 DNA reads as TGTGCCAGCATTCAGGACAGGGGAAAGTCTCAGCCCCAGCATTTT. The encoded protein is CASIQDRGKSQPQHF.